This TCR beta chain is from a study of T cells expressing NK-cell markers. Whole-study context: HCMV seropositivity marked seven of the eight sequenced donors; one was seronegative.

CDR1 is SGHRS, CDR2 YFSETQ, per germline. The length of the CDR3 is 14 residues. General study results and limits: Nothing established the HCMV specificity of expanded NKG2C+ T cell clones.

A note on this clonotype: The antigen remains unidentified.

After re-calling the 5' RACE reads, TCRdb lists one entry per CDR3 protein, DNA absent. The ten most abundant clones cover around 4% of a sample with about 260,000 distinct CDR3 sequences. Sequencing used blood T cells: a sorted CD56 or NKG2C T cell subset, CD4+ or CD8+ T cells, or bulk PBMC T cells (not recorded which). The V gene is TRBV5-1, the J gene TRBJ1-1. This clonotype originated in a woman aged 18 to 69 in good health. The CDR3 loop is CASSLGLENTEAFF.